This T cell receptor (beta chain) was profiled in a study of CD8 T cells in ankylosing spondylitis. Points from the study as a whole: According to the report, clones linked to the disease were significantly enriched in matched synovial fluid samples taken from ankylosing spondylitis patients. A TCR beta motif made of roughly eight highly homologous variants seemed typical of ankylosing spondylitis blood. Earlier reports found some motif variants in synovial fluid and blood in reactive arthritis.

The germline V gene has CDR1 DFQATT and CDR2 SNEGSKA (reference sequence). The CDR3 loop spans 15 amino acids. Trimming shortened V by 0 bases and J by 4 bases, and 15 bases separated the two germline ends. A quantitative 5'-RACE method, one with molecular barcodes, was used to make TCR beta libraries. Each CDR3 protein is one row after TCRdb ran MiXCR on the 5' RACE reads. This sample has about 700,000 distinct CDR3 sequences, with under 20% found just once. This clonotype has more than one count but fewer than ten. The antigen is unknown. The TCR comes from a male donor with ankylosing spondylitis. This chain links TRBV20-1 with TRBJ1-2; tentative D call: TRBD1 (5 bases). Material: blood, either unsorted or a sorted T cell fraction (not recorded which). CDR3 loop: CSARDRDLISYGYTF. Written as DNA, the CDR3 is TGCAGTGCTAGAGATCGGGACCTGATTAGCTATGGCTACACCTTC.